The sequence of this T cell receptor (beta chain) was determined in a study of OX40 agonist ivuxolimab in advanced cancers. Study-level background: A history of anti-PD-1, anti-PD-L1 or anti-CTLA-4 therapy was acceptable, and approximately 40% had some.

CDR3 length: 15 residues. Germline values: CDR1 SEHNR, CDR2 FQNEAQ (reference sequence). V was clipped by 2 bases and J by 4 bases, with 14 bases between them. Overall study findings and caveats: The CD4+ and CD8+ T cells in the blood had expanded clonally by week 6 at 0.1 to 3.0 mg/kg. On average, a greater number of expanded clones characterised CD8+ T cells relative to CD4+.

The protocol was immunoSEQ multiplex PCR, while the TCRdb copy is restricted to in-frame clones and leaves out a portion. This table holds about 43,000 clones, about 90% found once. With regard to this clone: Its antigen is not known.

V usage is TRBV7-9 and J usage is TRBJ1-2; D is uncertain. The specimen was CD4+ or CD8+ T cells sorted from blood, collected in a trial of the OX40 agonist ivuxolimab. This receptor was obtained from an adult with an advanced solid tumor such as melanoma, head and neck, liver or kidney cancer. The CDR3 DNA sequence: TGTGCCAGCAGCTTATTCAAAAGGGCTCCCTATGGCTACACCTTC. Its protein is CASSLFKRAPYGYTF.